This T cell receptor beta chain was captured by sequencing in a study of T-cell memory formation after mild COVID-19. Comment on this clonotype: Its antigen is not known.

The study's findings and limits: Contracting clones, day 15 to 85, had balanced CD4/CD8, and later expanders favored CD4+. Largely, contracting CD4+ clones fell within CM and EM, and contracting CD8+ clones within EMRA.

TCRdb re-called the 5' RACE reads through MiXCR, storing one row per CDR3 protein. Of roughly 15,000 distinct CDR3 sequences in the sample, roughly a fifth were seen once. Germline lookup yields CDR1 DFQATT and CDR2 SNEGSKA (reference sequence). The CDR3 consists of 16 residues. V lost 6 bases, J lost 9 bases, and 18 bases stayed unmatched. This chain connects TRBV20-1 to TRBJ2-2; 8 bases agree with TRBD2. The sequence was obtained from a young man who had mild COVID-19 (a few samples of this study predate the infection). Cell type and time point are not known. Sequencing used PBMCs or a T cell subset sorted from them (not recorded which). CDR3 DNA sequence: TGCAGTGCCGACGCCACCACCGGGACTAGTTTCCGGGAGCTGTTTTTT. Its protein product is CSADATTGTSFRELFF.